This T cell receptor beta chain was obtained from a study of shared clonotypes between healthy human individuals. Study context: Researchers assigned three CD4 naive, three CD4 memory, two CD8 naive and one CD8 memory plate to each donor. Notes on the study in general: It was expected that sequencing depth would affect clonotype sharing among donors. Despite large depth, rarefaction showed incomplete sorted-subset sequencing.

For this clone: Antigen specificity is unknown.

Evenly divided among several immunoSEQ plates was the genomic DNA of each subset. Some clones are missing from TCRdb's copy, which holds only in-frame ones; the method was immunoSEQ multiplex PCR. The data contain more than 550,000 clones, around 77% of them seen just once; the ten biggest clones take up more than 1.5%. This CDR3 comprises 9 residues. Germline CDR1 reads SGHDN; CDR2 reads FVKESK. V was shortened by 8 bases and J by 4 bases, with 2 bases between the two germline ends. Sample: memory CD4+ T cells sorted from blood. The subset is: CD45RA-negative fraction. The V call is TRBV14, the J call TRBJ1-2, with D hard to call. This receptor was identified in a woman aged 25 to 39 in good health. As DNA, the CDR3 is TGTGCCAGCTCCTATGGCTACACCTTC. Translated: CASSYGYTF.